One and the same sample provided the 10 T cell receptor beta chains below, sequenced in a study of Tregs in tolerant kidney transplant recipients. Repertoires were generated with immunoSEQ multiplex PCR, while TCRdb's copy carries only in-frame clones and drops some. This table holds about 21,000 clones, approximately 84% found once. Mixed chimerism was transient after nonmyeloablative marrow transplants from related graft donors. The sample in question was CD8+ T cells from blood (PBMCs), obtained 6 months after the transplant. The receptors come from a human patient who received a combined kidney and bone marrow transplant. Some of the T cells might come from the graft donor.

The count of this clone is one. Within the sample, other DNA sequences also encode this same CDR3. This chain joins TRBV9 and TRBJ1-6; D is perhaps TRBD1 (5 bases). Trimming removed 4 bases from V and 9 bases from J, with 17 bases in between. Per the germline V gene, CDR1 is SGDLS and CDR2 is YYNGEE. The CDR3 has 15 residues. CDR3 protein: CASSQSGAGFSPLHF. The DNA of the CDR3 is TGTGCCAGCAGCCAGAGTGGGGCAGGGTTTTCACCCCTCCACTTT.

The chain joins TRBV19 to TRBJ1-1; TRBD1 aligns across 8 bases. CDR3 length equals 14 residues. Losses at the gene ends were 7 bases for V and 0 bases for J; bases not matched to a gene: 4. Germline V lookup: CDR1 LNHDA, CDR2 SQIVND (reference sequence). The CDR3 loop reads CASKEDRVNTEAFF. CDR3 in DNA: TGTGCCAGTAAGGAGGACAGGGTGAACACTGAAGCTTTCTTT.

The J gene is TRBJ2-5, the V gene TRBV11-2, with TRBD1 matching over 9 bases. This CDR3 has 16 amino acids. The V gene end was trimmed by 4 bases and the J gene end by 2 bases; junction bases not matched to a gene: 8. Germline values: CDR1 SGHAT, CDR2 FQNNGV. The CDR3 DNA reads TGTGCCAGCAGCTCCTTATTACAGGGGGCTCAAGAGACCCAGTACTTC. It is translated as CASSSLLQGAQETQYF.

The CDR3 DNA is TGTGCCAGCAGCCCCACAGGCGAGCAGTACTTC. As protein: CASSPTGEQYF. V is TRBV28 and J is TRBJ2-7, with TRBD1 as a possible D gene (5 bases). Trimming shortened V by 6 bases and J by 6 bases, and 9 bases separated the two germline ends. The length of the CDR3 is 11 residues. CDR1 is MDHEN, CDR2 SYDVKM, per germline.

The chain carries TRBV6-5 and TRBJ2-7; 7 bases line up with TRBD1. The CDR3 length is 14 residues. Germline CDR1 reads MNHEY; CDR2 reads SVGAGI. The junction had 2 bases not matched to a gene; V was cut back by 0 bases and J by 3 bases. The CDR3 nucleotides read TGTGCCAGCAGTTACTCTCAGGGGGTCTACGAGCAGTACTTC. Its protein product is CASSYSQGVYEQYF.

V gene TRBV4-1 combines with J gene TRBJ2-7, with TRBD1 matching over 10 bases. The CDR3 covers 15 residues. CDR1 and CDR2 (germline): MGHRA, YSYEKL. After removal of 1 base from V and 0 bases from J, the junction contained 0 bases not matched to a gene. The CDR3 spells CASSQGTGGSYEQYF. CDR3 DNA sequence: TGCGCCAGCAGCCAAGGGACAGGGGGCTCCTACGAGCAGTACTTC.

The rearrangement uses TRBV7-8 and TRBJ2-1; 7 positions agree with TRBD1. The germline V gene has CDR1 SGHVS and CDR2 FQNEAQ. CDR3 length: 12 residues. V was pared by 5 bases and J by 8 bases, with 3 bases of the junction left unmatched. The CDR3 DNA is TGTGCCAGCAGCATAGGGGGCGATGAGCAGTTCTTC. Translated, it gives CASSIGGDEQFF.

The chain uses TRBV28 and TRBJ2-7; TRBD1 agrees at 8 bases. Germline CDR1 MDHEN, CDR2 SYDVKM. The CDR3 has 18 residues. Trimming cost V 4 bases and J 3 bases; bases outside gene matches: 17. CDR3 in amino acids: CASSSSHLRTGLGYEQYF. Here the CDR3 DNA reads TGTGCCAGCAGTTCTTCCCATCTTCGGACAGGGCTCGGCTACGAGCAGTACTTC.

The chain has TRBV9 and TRBJ2-5; TRBD2 matches 10 bases. CDR1 is SGDLS, CDR2 YYNGEE, per germline. The V segment lost 2 bases and the J segment 3 bases; nucleotides outside the gene matches: 10. This CDR3 has 17 amino acids. CDR3 sequence reads: CASSVLAGLAGEETQYF. The DNA of the CDR3 is TGTGCCAGCAGCGTCTTGGCCGGCCTAGCGGGAGAAGAGACCCAGTACTTC.

V and J are TRBV7-8 and TRBJ2-3; 13 nucleotides align to TRBD2. Germline assignment: CDR1 SGHVS and CDR2 FQNEAQ. The J segment lost 6 bases and the V segment lost 4 bases, leaving 10 bases of the junction unmatched. The CDR3 length is 17 residues. The CDR3 region is CASSYTRLAGGGDTQYF. The CDR3 DNA reads as TGTGCCAGCAGCTATACCCGACTAGCGGGGGGTGGGGATACGCAGTATTTT.